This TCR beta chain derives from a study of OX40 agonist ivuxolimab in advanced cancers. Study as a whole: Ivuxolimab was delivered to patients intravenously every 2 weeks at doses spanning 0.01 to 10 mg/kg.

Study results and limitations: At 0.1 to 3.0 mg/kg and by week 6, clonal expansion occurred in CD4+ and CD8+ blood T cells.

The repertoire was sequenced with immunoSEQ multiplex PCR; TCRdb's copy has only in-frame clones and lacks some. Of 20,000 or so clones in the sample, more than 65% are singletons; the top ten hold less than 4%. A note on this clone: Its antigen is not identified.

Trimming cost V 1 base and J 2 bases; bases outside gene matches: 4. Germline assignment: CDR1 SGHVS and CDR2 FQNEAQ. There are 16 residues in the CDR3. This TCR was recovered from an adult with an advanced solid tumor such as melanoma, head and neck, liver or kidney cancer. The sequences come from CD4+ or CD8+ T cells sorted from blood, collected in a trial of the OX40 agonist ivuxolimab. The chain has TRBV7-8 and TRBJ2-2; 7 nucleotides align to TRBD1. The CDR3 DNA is TGTGCCAGCAGCTTAGAAGGACAGGTTAACACCGGGGAGCTGTTTTTT. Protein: CASSLEGQVNTGELFF.